This TCR beta chain was documented in a study of cytomegalovirus exposure and HLA in healthy donors. There are 16 residues in the CDR3. V was pared by 0 bases and J by 0 bases, with 9 bases between. Germline-derived CDR1 and CDR2 are SGDLS and YYNGEE. Broader study findings: Apparent HLA restriction characterized most CMV-associated TCR beta chains in a later analysis. Accurate predictions that matched the HLA-A and HLA-B alleles of most subjects were reportedly made from TCR beta sequences. Highly shared sequence variants in one cluster were likely a sequencing artifact.

The primer mix had 60 Vbeta and 13 Jbeta primers. Sequencing used immunoSEQ multiplex PCR; TCRdb keeps in-frame clones, though not all of them. The sample lists more than 110,000 clones, about four fifths occurring once. Healthy bone marrow donors made up the donors. Concerning this clone: Its antigen is undetermined.

This chain links TRBV9 with TRBJ2-2, with D tentatively TRBD1 (6 bases). The receptor comes from a female donor in good health and CMV-seronegative. Sequencing input: PBMCs. The CDR3 bases are TGTGCCAGCAGCGTAGATGGGGGCGCGAACACCGGGGAGCTGTTTTTT. This encodes CASSVDGGANTGELFF.